The rows below give T cell receptor beta chains drawn from one sample of a study of shared clonotypes between healthy human individuals. Using immunoSEQ multiplex PCR, the repertoire was profiled, and TCRdb retains in-frame clones only, with some absent. The repertoire holds over a million clones, with around 82% as singletons. The source material was memory CD4+ T cells from PBMCs. These receptors were taken from a man aged 18 to 30 in good health. Some clones in this sample may be carry-over from other donors' samples. Both conserved end residues are part of each CDR3. A D gene is named only where the DNA matches it firmly.

d_call: TRBD2; v_call: TRBV28; j_call: TRBJ2-2; cdr3_aa: CASSFLAGGAGELFF; cdr3_nt: TGTGCCAGCAGTTTCCTAGCGGGAGGAGCCGGGGAGCTGTTTTTT
d_call: NA; v_call: TRBV6-1; j_call: TRBJ1-5; cdr3_aa: CASSDLGRGRQPQHF; cdr3_nt: TGTGCCAGCAGTGATTTGGGCAGGGGACGTCAGCCCCAGCATTTT
d_call: NA; v_call: TRBV2; j_call: TRBJ2-1; cdr3_aa: CASTLLRASNEQFF; cdr3_nt: TGTGCCAGCACCCTTCTGAGGGCTAGCAATGAGCAGTTCTTC
d_call: NA; v_call: TRBV4-1; j_call: TRBJ2-1; cdr3_aa: CASSQGTGVSYNEQFF; cdr3_nt: TGCGCCAGCAGCCAAGGAACGGGAGTCTCCTACAATGAGCAGTTCTTC
d_call: NA; v_call: TRBV19; j_call: TRBJ1-1; cdr3_aa: CASSRRGSGGPGTEAFF; cdr3_nt: TGTGCCAGTAGTAGGCGAGGTTCGGGGGGACCAGGGACTGAAGCTTTCTTT
d_call: TRBD1; v_call: TRBV6-5; j_call: TRBJ2-7; cdr3_aa: CASSRQGVLYEQYF; cdr3_nt: TGTGCCAGCAGTCGACAGGGGGTTCTTTACGAGCAGTACTTC
d_call: NA; v_call: TRBV30; j_call: TRBJ2-6; cdr3_aa: CAWGTDSSGANVLTF; cdr3_nt: TGTGCCTGGGGTACCGACAGCTCTGGGGCCAACGTCCTGACTTTC
d_call: NA; v_call: TRBV7-2; j_call: TRBJ2-6; cdr3_aa: CASSSWANVLTF; cdr3_nt: TGTGCCAGCAGCTCGTGGGCCAACGTCCTGACTTTC
d_call: TRBD2; v_call: TRBV13; j_call: TRBJ2-1; cdr3_aa: CASSPMTSRTYNEQFF; cdr3_nt: TGTGCCAGCAGCCCAATGACTAGCCGTACCTACAATGAGCAGTTCTTC
d_call: TRBD2; v_call: TRBV9; j_call: TRBJ2-1; cdr3_aa: CASSLSTLTSGIRLSEQFF; cdr3_nt: TGTGCCAGCAGCCTGTCTACTCTTACTAGCGGGATTCGGTTGAGTGAGCAGTTCTTC
d_call: NA; v_call: TRBV6-1; j_call: TRBJ1-1; cdr3_aa: CASSGWAANTEAFF; cdr3_nt: TGTGCCAGCAGTGGCTGGGCAGCTAACACTGAAGCTTTCTTT